This T cell receptor (beta chain) was sequenced for a study of CD8+ T cells in alopecia areata. Study at large: Treatment of the treated patients consisted of oral tofacitinib, 5 to 10 mg twice daily. Whole-study findings and limits: Scalp clonality, together with expanded CD8+ clones among the top 100, fell significantly with tofacitinib. With tofacitinib ongoing, many expanded lesional clones persisted in both scalp and blood. Elevated clonality characterized lesional scalp relative to normal scalp, particularly in alopecia totalis/universalis.

Notes on this clone: Its target is not known.

The sample's treatment: oral pan-JAK inhibitor, 5-10 mg twice daily. The length of the CDR3 is 14 residues. Trimming removed 1 base from V and 5 bases from J; junction bases left unmatched: 4. The germline V gene has CDR1 GTSNPN and CDR2 SVGIG (reference sequence). cDNA reverse transcribed from extracted RNA served as the sequencing template. Profiled with immunoSEQ multiplex PCR; TCRdb holds only in-frame clones, not every one. The sample contains about 180,000 clones, approximately 51% of which appear only once. Sample: CD8+ T cells sorted from blood, taken around week 54, from a patient treated with tofacitinib. This sequence was found in a human donor with alopecia areata. V usage is TRBV30 and J usage is TRBJ2-3; 9 positions agree with TRBD2. Written as DNA, the CDR3 is TGTGCCTGGAGTGCTGCGGGGGGGTTAGATACGCAGTATTTT. Amino acids: CAWSAAGGLDTQYF.